This T cell receptor (beta chain) was profiled in a study of blood T cells in healthy people across ages. This CDR3 is 15 amino acids long. Per germline, CDR1 LGHDT and CDR2 YNNKEL (reference sequence). Through a sample-barcoded 5' primer and a J-beta primer mix, a second PCR was run for roughly 7 to 11 cycles. Via MiXCR, TCRdb re-called the 5' RACE reads, giving one row per CDR3 protein. The sample records some 900,000 distinct CDR3 sequences, roughly 52% being singletons. This clonotype was counted a few times. The material sequenced was blood. V usage is TRBV3-1 and J usage is TRBJ2-5; D is undetermined. The J call may not be correct, given that the DNA end is closer to TRBJ2-7. This TCR came from a man aged 30 to 45 in good health. The CDR3 bases are TGTGCCAGCAGCCAAGGGCAGGTCGATCCCTACGAGCAGTACTTC. Protein product: CASSQGQVDPYEQYF.